The rows below give T cell receptor beta chains drawn from one sample of a study of blood T cell repertoires in COVID-19. Method: immunoSEQ multiplex PCR; TCRdb's copy keeps in-frame clones and lacks some. The table records about 74,000 clones, over 75% of them present only once. Sequenced: peripheral blood. The receptors were sampled from a woman at least 80 years old with active or convalescent COVID-19. The CDR3 runs from the conserved cysteine through the conserved F or W.

J gene	V gene	CDR3 protein
TRBJ2-5	TRBV5-8	CASSLIRGGETQYF
TRBJ2-1	TRBV19	CASSIVLAGSYNEQFF
TRBJ2-2	TRBV15	CATSRGQSANTGELFF
TRBJ2-1	TRBV7-5	CARSLLAGRTTYNEQFF
TRBJ1-2	TRBV28	CASSLSGTGDYGYTF
TRBJ2-3	TRBV5-1	CASSLGTTSGGTDTQYF
TRBJ2-2	TRBV5-1	CASSPGTLTGELFF
TRBJ1-2	TRBV5-1	CASSVSGGSGVGYTF
TRBJ2-5	TRBV5-1	CASSLGLAGGRSETQYF
TRBJ2-7	TRBV25-1	CASSESLGLAVINEQYF
TRBJ2-5	TRBV5-4	CASSLRTSGGAETQYF
TRBJ2-3	TRBV19	CASKQAAGGPPDTQYF
TRBJ1-2	TRBV28	CASDEGEGAYYGYTF
TRBJ1-1	TRBV19	CASRSMNTEAFF
TRBJ2-7	TRBV9	CASSTGQSYEQYF
TRBJ2-5	TRBV5-4	CASSQLNRDQETQYF
TRBJ2-7	TRBV28	CASWTLRDRGSYEQYF
TRBJ1-2	TRBV9	CASSPSIGGSRSYGYTF
TRBJ2-7	TRBV20-1	CSASKAGPEGYEQYF
TRBJ2-5	TRBV5-1	CASSFRGQETQYF
TRBJ2-7	TRBV28	CASSPPGLAGGRLGEQYF
TRBJ2-5	TRBV5-8	CASSLGSGGLKETQYF
TRBJ2-5	TRBV27	CASSFRLGWGETQYF
TRBJ1-2	TRBV6-4	CASGARVGLYGYTF
TRBJ1-2	TRBV11-2	CASSPGGLYGYTF
TRBJ2-5	TRBV5-1	CASSLTGTGEETQYF
TRBJ1-5	TRBV19	CASSTTGAEQPQHF
TRBJ1-2	TRBV7-9	CASSLPGSNYGYTF
TRBJ1-5	TRBV10-3	CAAGKVSNQPQHF
TRBJ1-2	TRBV6-5	CASWSNGYTF
TRBJ1-2	TRBV11-2	CASSQGLVGLYGYTF
TRBJ1-1	TRBV3-1/TRBV3-2	CASSQDAGRSVDTEAFF
TRBJ1-6	TRBV4-3	CASSQELNGGGNSPLHF
TRBJ1-6	TRBV5-1	CASSIDRSTYNSPLHF
TRBJ1-4	TRBV7-9	CASSFVRGLQEKLFF
TRBJ1-2	TRBV28	CASYSPGTRAYGYTF
TRBJ1-2	TRBV15	CATSRDAWGGTGDF
TRBJ2-7	TRBV11-2	CASSLDREGEQYF
TRBJ1-2	TRBV6-5	CASRIDSLYGYTF
TRBJ2-1	TRBV27	CASSFWRGGNEQFF
TRBJ2-3	TRBV5-1	CASSKGTGISDTQYF
TRBJ2-2	TRBV5-1	CASTRGDGGELFF
TRBJ1-5	TRBV28	CASRAPAGSNQPQHF
TRBJ1-6	TRBV12-3/TRBV12-4	CASSFSRDSPLHF
TRBJ1-5	TRBV3-1/TRBV3-2	CASSPGAGGSQPQHF
TRBJ1-5	TRBV12-5	CASGLRGWRGPQHF
TRBJ2-2	TRBV7-9	CASSFGRGRTGELFF
TRBJ2-5	TRBV10-3	CAISESFSGYQETQYF
TRBJ2-3	TRBV4-3	CASSQEGGGAQDTQYF
TRBJ1-2	TRBV30	CAWSVTGRPYGYTF
TRBJ1-3	TRBV5-5	CASSRDRSSGNTIYF
TRBJ2-6	TRBV27	CASSSEGSGANVLTF
TRBJ1-2	TRBV24-1	CATSDPSYRGRNYGYTF